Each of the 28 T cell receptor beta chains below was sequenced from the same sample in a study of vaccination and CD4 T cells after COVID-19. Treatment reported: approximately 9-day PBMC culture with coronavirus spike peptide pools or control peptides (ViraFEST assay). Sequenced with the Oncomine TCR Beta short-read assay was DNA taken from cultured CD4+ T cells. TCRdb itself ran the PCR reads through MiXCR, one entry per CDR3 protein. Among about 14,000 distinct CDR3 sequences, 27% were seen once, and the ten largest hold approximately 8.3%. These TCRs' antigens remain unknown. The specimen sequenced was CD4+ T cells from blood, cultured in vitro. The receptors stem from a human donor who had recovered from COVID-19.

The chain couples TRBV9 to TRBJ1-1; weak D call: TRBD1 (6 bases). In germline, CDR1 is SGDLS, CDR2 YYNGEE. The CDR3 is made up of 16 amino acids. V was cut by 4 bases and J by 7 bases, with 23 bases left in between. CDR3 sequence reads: CASSRGGAPVPIEAFF. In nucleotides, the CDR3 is TGTGCCAGCAGCCGGGGGGGGGCACCCGTCCCAATTGAAGCTTTCTTT. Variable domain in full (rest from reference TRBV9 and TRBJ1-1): DSGVTQTPKHLITATGQRVTLRCSPRSGDLSVYWYQQSLDQGLQFLIQYYNGEERAKGNILERFSAQQFPDLHSELNLSSLELGDSALYFCASSRGGAPVPIEAFFGQGTRLTVV.

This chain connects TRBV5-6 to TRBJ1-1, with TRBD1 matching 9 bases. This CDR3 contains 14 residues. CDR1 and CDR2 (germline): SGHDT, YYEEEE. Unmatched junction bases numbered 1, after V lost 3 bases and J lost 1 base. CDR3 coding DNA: TGTGCCAGCAGCTGGGGACAGGGGAACACTGAAGCTTTCTTT. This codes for CASSWGQGNTEAFF.

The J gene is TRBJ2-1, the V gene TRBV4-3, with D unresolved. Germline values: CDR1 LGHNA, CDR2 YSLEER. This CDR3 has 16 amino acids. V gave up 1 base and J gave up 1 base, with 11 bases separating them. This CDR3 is CASSQGPSSSYNEQFF. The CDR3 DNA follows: TGCGCCAGCAGCCAAGGTCCGAGCTCGTCCTACAATGAGCAGTTCTTC.

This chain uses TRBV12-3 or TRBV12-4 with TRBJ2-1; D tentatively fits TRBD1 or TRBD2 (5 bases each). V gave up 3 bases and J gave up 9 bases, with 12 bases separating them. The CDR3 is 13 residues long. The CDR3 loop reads CASSLTAAGEQFF. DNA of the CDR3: TGTGCCAGCAGTTTGACAGCGGCTGGTGAGCAGTTCTTC.

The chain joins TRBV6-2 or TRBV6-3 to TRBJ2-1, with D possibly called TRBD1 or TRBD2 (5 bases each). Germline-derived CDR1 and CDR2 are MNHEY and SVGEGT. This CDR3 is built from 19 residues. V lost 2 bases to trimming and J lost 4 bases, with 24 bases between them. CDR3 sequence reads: CASSYGRGVGSFRYNEQFF. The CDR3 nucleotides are TGTGCCAGCAGTTACGGGAGAGGGGTTGGGAGTTTCCGGTACAATGAGCAGTTCTTC.

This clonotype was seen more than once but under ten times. The CDR3 protein is CASSYEGGQPQHF. DNA of the CDR3: TGTGCCAGCAGCTACGAGGGGGGTCAGCCCCAGCATTTT. V gene TRBV7-2 combines with J gene TRBJ1-5, with D perhaps matching TRBD1 (6 bases). CDR1 and CDR2 (germline): SGHTA, FQGNSA. The CDR3 is 13 amino acids. Trimming took off 4 bases at V and 6 bases at J, with 10 bases between the two ends. Full variable domain (outside the CDR3, taken from reference TRBV7-2 and TRBJ1-5): GAGVSQSPSNKVTEKGKDVELRCDPISGHTALYWYRQSLGQGLEFLIYFQGNSAPDKSGLPSDRFSAERTGGSVSTLTIQRTQQEDSAVYLCASSYEGGQPQHFGDGTRLSIL.

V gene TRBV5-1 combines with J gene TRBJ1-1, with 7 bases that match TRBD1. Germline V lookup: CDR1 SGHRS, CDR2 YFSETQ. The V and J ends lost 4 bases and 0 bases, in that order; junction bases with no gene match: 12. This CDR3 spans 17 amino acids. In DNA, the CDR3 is TGCGCCAGCAGCCAAGGAAGGGGGCTGAGTATGAACACTGAAGCTTTCTTT. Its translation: CASSQGRGLSMNTEAFF. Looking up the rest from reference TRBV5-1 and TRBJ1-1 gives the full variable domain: KAGVTQTPRYLIKTRGQQVTLSCSPISGHRSVSWYQQTPGQGLQFLFEYFSETQRNKGNFPGRFSGRQFSNSRSEMNVSTLELGDSALYLCASSQGRGLSMNTEAFFGQGTRLTVV.

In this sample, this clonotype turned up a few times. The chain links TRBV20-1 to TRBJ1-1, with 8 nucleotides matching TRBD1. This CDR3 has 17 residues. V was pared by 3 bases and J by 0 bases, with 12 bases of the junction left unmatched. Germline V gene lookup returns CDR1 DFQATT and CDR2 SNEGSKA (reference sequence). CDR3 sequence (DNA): TGCAGTGCTAGCACCGGGACAGGTTTCTTCCTGAACACTGAAGCTTTCTTT. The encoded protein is CSASTGTGFFLNTEAFF.

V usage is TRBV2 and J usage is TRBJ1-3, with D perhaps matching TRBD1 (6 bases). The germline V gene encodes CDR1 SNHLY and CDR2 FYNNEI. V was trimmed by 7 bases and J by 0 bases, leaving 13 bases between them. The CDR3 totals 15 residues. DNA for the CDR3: TGTGCCAGCACCTTCAGGGGTTCCTCTGGAAACACCATATATTTT. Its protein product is CASTFRGSSGNTIYF.

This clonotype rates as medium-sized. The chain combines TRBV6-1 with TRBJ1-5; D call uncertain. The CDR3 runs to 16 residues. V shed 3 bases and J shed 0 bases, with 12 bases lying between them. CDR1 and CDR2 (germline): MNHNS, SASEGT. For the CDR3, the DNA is TGTGCCAGCAGTGACCAACGGAGGTATAGCAATCAGCCCCAGCATTTT. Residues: CASSDQRRYSNQPQHF.

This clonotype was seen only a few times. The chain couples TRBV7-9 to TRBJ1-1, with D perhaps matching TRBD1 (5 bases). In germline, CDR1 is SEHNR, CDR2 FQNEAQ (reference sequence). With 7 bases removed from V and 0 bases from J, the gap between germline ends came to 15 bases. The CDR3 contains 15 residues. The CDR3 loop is CASTIGGIMNTEAFF. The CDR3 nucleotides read TGTGCCAGCACTATCGGGGGTATCATGAACACTGAAGCTTTCTTT.

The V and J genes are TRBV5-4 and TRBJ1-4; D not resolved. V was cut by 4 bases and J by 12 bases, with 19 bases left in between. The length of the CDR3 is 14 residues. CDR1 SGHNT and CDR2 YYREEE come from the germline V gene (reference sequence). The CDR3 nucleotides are TGTGCCAGCAGCCGGGGAGGTGGATATGAGGAACTGTTTTTT. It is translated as CASSRGGGYEELFF.

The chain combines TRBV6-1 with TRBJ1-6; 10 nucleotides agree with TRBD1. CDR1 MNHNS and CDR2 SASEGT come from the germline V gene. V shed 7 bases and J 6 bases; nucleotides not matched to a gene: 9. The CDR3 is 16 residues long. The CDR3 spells CASTTSGTGVNSPLHF. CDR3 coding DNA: TGTGCCAGCACCACTTCCGGGACAGGGGTTAATTCACCCCTCCACTTT.

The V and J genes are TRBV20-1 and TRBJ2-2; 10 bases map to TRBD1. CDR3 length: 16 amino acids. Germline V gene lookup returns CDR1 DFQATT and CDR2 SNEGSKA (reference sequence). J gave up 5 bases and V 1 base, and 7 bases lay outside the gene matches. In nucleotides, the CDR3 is TGCAGTGCTAGAGCTCGGGGGACAGGGGTTACCGGGGAGCTGTTTTTT. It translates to CSARARGTGVTGELFF.

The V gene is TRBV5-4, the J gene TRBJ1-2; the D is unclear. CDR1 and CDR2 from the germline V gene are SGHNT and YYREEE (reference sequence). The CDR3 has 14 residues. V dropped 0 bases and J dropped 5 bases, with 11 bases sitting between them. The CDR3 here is CASSLGLDLYGYTF. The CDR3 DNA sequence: TGTGCCAGCAGCTTGGGACTGGATTTGTATGGCTACACCTTC.

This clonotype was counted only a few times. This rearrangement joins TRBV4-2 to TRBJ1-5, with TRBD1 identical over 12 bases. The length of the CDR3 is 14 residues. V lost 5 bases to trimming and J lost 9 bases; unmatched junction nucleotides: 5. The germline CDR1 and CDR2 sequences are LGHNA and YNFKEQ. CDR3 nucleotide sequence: TGTGCCAGCAGCGCGGGACAGGGGGCTTGGCCCCAGCATTTT. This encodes CASSAGQGAWPQHF.

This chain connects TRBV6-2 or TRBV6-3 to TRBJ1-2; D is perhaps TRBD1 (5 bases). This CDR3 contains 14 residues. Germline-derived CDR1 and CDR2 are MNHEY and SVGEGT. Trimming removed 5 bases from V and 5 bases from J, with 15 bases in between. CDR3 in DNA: TGTGCCAGCAGTGACCCGGGACGGTCTTATGGCTACACCTTC. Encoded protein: CASSDPGRSYGYTF.

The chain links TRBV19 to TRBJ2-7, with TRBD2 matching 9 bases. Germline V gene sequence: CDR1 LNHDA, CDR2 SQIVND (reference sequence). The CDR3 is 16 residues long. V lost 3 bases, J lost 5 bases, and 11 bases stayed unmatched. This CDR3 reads CASSMGIAGGHHEQYF. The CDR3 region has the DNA TGTGCCAGTAGTATGGGGATCGCGGGGGGGCACCACGAGCAGTACTTC.

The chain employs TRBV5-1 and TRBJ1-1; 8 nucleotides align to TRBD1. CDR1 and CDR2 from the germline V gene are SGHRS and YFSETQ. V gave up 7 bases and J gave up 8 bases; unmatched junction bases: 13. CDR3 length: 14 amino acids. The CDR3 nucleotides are TGCGCCAGCCTCCGCAGGACAGGGACCGGGGAAGCTTTCTTT. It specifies CASLRRTGTGEAFF.

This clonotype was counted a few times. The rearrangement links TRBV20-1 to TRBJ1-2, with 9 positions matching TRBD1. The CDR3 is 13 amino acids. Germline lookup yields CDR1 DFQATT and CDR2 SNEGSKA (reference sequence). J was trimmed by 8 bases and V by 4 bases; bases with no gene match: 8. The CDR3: CSANIGTGKGYTF. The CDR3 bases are TGCAGTGCTAACATAGGGACAGGGAAAGGCTACACCTTC.

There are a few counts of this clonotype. Here the CDR3 reads CATSDLNGFGYTF. The CDR3 region has the DNA TGTGCCACCAGTGATTTAAACGGCTTTGGCTACACCTTC. V and J are TRBV24-1 and TRBJ1-2, with no clear D. The CDR3 covers 13 residues. Germline CDR1 is KGHDR and CDR2 is SFDVKD. Trimming removed 1 base at V and 7 bases at J, with 9 bases between.

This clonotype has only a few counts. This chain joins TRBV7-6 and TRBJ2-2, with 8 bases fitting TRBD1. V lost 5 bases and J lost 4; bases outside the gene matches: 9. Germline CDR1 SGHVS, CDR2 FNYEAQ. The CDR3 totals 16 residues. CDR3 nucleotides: TGTGCCAGCAGCCCCAGGGGGCGGGGTTCCACCGGGGAGCTGTTTTTT. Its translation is CASSPRGRGSTGELFF.

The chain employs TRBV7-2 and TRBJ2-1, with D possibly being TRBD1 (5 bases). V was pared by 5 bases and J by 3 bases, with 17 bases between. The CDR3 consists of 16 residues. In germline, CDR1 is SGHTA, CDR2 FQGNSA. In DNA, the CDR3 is TGTGCCAGCAGCCCCCGCCCAGGGTTCCTCTACAATGAGCAGTTCTTC. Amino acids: CASSPRPGFLYNEQFF. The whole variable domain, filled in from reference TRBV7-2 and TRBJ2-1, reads GAGVSQSPSNKVTEKGKDVELRCDPISGHTALYWYRQSLGQGLEFLIYFQGNSAPDKSGLPSDRFSAERTGGSVSTLTIQRTQQEDSAVYLCASSPRPGFLYNEQFFGPGTRLTVL.

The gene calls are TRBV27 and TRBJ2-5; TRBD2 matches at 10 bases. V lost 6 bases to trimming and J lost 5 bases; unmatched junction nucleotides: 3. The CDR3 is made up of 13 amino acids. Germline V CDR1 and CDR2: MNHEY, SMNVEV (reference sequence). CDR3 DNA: TGTGCCAGCAGGACACTAGCGGGGGAGACCCAGTACTTC. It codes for CASRTLAGETQYF.

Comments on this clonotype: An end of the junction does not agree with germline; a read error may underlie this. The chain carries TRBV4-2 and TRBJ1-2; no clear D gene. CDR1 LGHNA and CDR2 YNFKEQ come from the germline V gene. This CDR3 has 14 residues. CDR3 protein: CASSQLREGHGYTF. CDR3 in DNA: TGTGCTAGCAGCCAATTAAGGGAAGGTCATGGCTACACCTTC.

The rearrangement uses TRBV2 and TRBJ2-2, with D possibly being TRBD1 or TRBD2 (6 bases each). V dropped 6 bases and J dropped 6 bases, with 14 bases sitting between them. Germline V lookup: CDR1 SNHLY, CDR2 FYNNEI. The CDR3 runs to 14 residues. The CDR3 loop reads CASSSLRGAGELFF. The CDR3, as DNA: TGTGCCAGCAGCTCCCTTAGGGGGGCCGGGGAGCTGTTTTTT.

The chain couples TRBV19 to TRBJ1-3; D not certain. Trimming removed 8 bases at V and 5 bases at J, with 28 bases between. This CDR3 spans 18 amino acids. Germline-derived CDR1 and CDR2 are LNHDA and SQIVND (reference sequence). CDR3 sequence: CASRFFGSGAGERNTIYF. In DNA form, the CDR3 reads TGTGCCAGTCGATTCTTTGGGAGCGGAGCCGGGGAGCGAAACACCATATATTTT.

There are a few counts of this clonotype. The CDR3 DNA follows: TGTGCCAGCAGTGAACGGGGGCCTGAAGCTTTCTTT. It translates to CASSERGPEAFF. The J gene is TRBJ1-1, the V gene TRBV2, with D possibly TRBD1 on 6 matching bases. The CDR3 loop spans 12 amino acids. Trimming took 2 bases from V and 6 from J, leaving 7 bases between them. CDR1 is SNHLY and CDR2 is FYNNEI in the germline V gene.